This T cell receptor (beta chain) was identified in a study of T-cell memory formation after mild COVID-19. Study-level results: SARS-CoV-2 specificity was not confirmed for second-wave clones peaking on day 37.

The table lists this clonotype with many counts. Its matching antigen is unknown. Employing constant-segment primers, 5'RACE generated TCR alpha and TCR beta cDNA libraries bearing sample barcodes and UMIs. A single record per CDR3 protein comes from TCRdb applying MiXCR to the 5' RACE reads. The sample has 310,000 or so distinct CDR3 sequences; 15% to 20% are singletons. This clonotype was sampled from a man younger than 35 who had mild COVID-19 (a few samples of this study predate the infection). Cell type and time point are not known. The specimen sequenced was PBMCs or a T cell subset sorted from them (not recorded which).

For the CDR3, the DNA is TGCGCCAGCAGCAATACAGGGGGATCCACTGAAGCTTTCTTT. It translates to CASSNTGGSTEAFF. V usage is TRBV5-1 and J usage is TRBJ1-1, with 8 bases aligning to TRBD1. Germline CDR1 and CDR2: SGHRS and YFSETQ. This CDR3 is built from 14 residues. J gave up 4 bases and V 4 bases, and 6 bases lay outside the gene matches.